This T cell receptor (beta chain) was sequenced for a study of OX40 agonist ivuxolimab in advanced cancers. Background for the entire study: Ivuxolimab was a fully human IgG2 agonistic monoclonal antibody targeting the costimulatory receptor OX40 (CD134). The paper covers the monotherapy dose-escalation part of the phase I ivuxolimab trial, which included N ≈ 50 patients. The purpose of peripheral TCRbeta sequencing was to test whether ivuxolimab changed TCR sequence diversity and led to clonal T-cell expansion. Partial responses occurred in three dose-escalation patients, of whom one had hepatocellular carcinoma and two had cutaneous melanoma. Intravenous ivuxolimab was administered to patients every 2 weeks at six dose levels: 0.01, 0.1, 0.3, 1.5, 3 and 10 mg/kg. Of the 50 or so patients in dose escalation, about 20 had hepatocellular carcinoma, about 15 had melanoma, 9 had renal cell carcinoma and 9 had head and neck cancer. Prior anti-PD-1, anti-PD-L1 or anti-CTLA-4 therapy was permitted, and checkpoint inhibitors had been received by 40% to 50% of dose-escalation patients. The dose-escalation cohort was roughly 83% male with a mean age of approximately 60 years, ranging from roughly 23 to 80.

Findings and caveats that apply to the study as a whole: Which antigens the clonally expanded peripheral T cells were specific for was not determined. After ivuxolimab, CD8+ T cells had more expanded clones than CD4+ T cells on average. In the 0.1-3.0 mg/kg groups, partial responders had among the lowest normalized peripheral clonal expansion, particularly in CD8+ T cells. Clonal expansion of both CD4+ and CD8+ blood T cells was observed from baseline to week 6 at doses 0.1 to 3.0 mg/kg. Low levels of normalized T-cell clonal expansion were also seen in some patients who did not respond.

The trial excluded patients who had a history of autoimmune disease or were on systemic immunosuppression. Peripheral blood for TCR sequencing was collected from all dose cohorts at baseline, on cycle 4 day 1, and on cycle 7 day 1. The samples were drawn from a first-in-human, open-label, multicenter phase I dose-escalation trial of ivuxolimab. Adults with locally advanced or metastatic head and neck squamous cell, hepatocellular, melanoma or renal cell carcinoma were enrolled in the trial. CD4+ and CD8+ T cells were sorted separately from peripheral blood before TCR sequencing. As encoded in the germline V gene (reference sequence), CDR1 is SEHNR while CDR2 is FQNEAQ. The CDR3 contains 12 residues, cysteine and phenylalanine counted. Only the CDR3 DNA is retained, 36 bases long and in frame from the first base. V and J are truncated by 4 bases and 8 bases respectively, leaving an intervening sequence of 11 bases.

Concerning this clone: Its cognate antigen has yet to be identified. Base qualities are missing; no much larger clone stands one base away.

Genomic DNA was extracted from sorted cells for sequencing of the TCRbeta CDR3 region. The immunoSEQ Assay was used to sequence the TCRbeta CDR3 regions. TCRdb's version of the immuneACCESS table is confined to in-frame rearrangements and falls short of the full clone set. An unresolved V gene accounts for under half of the shortfall where checked; the remainder is of unknown origin. The sample profile shows about 80,000 clones; about 93% of them were found once. Around 0.3% of the sample belongs to the ten largest clones. Sequencing used CD4+ or CD8+ T cells sorted from blood, obtained in a trial of the OX40 agonist ivuxolimab. The source of this sequence is an adult with an advanced solid tumor such as melanoma, head and neck, liver or kidney cancer. The rearrangement combines TRBV7-9 with TRBJ2-5, with the D segment possibly TRBD1 or TRBD2, each aligning over 6 bases. At the DNA level, the sequence is TGTGCCAGCAGCTCCGAGGGGGGTACCCAGTACTTC. It codes for CASSSEGGTQYF.